These T cell receptor beta chains were read from a single sample in a study of response to subunit inactivated influenza vaccine. MiXCR, applied by TCRdb to the RT-PCR reads, yields one record per CDR3 protein. The profile shows 500,000 to 600,000 distinct CDR3 sequences, 10% to 15% of them singletons. The source material was PBMCs from blood, sampled about 40 days after vaccination. All receptors derive from a man in his fifties or sixties who received an inactivated influenza vaccine. Each CDR3 is given with its conserved first and last residue. The D gene is left open where the match is weak. Size values are once, few and many counts, or a class for expanded clones, and some rows have none.

abundance | j_gene | v_gene | d_gene | CDR3nt | CDR3aa
few | TRBJ2-5 | TRBV4-3 | - | TGCGCCAGCAGTGGCCGGGTAGACCGGGAGACCCAGTACTTC | CASSGRVDRETQYF
- | TRBJ2-1 | TRBV7-3 | - | TGTGCCAGCAGCCCCAACAGGGATGGATTCGGCAATGAGCAGTTCTTC | CASSPNRDGFGNEQFF
- | TRBJ2-3 | TRBV20-1 | TRBD2 | TGCAGTGCTAGAGGATTTCGGCCGGGACTAGGGAACACAGATACGCAGTATTTT | CSARGFRPGLGNTDTQYF
few | TRBJ2-7 | TRBV12-3/TRBV12-4 | TRBD2 | TGTGCCAGCAGTAGTAGCGGGGGAGCCTCCTACGAGCAGTACTTC | CASSSSGGASYEQYF
few | TRBJ1-6 | TRBV20-1 | TRBD1 | TGCAGTGCTCCCCCCGGGACAGATAATTCACCCCTCCACTTT | CSAPPGTDNSPLHF
- | TRBJ2-7 | TRBV2 | TRBD2 | TGTGCCAGCAGCTCCCCCCGTAGCGGGGGGGCAAGCTCCTACGAGCAGTACTTC | CASSSPRSGGASSYEQYF
- | TRBJ2-7 | TRBV28 | - | TGTGCCAGCAGGGGCGGCTACGTACCCTACGAGCAGTACTTC | CASRGGYVPYEQYF
- | TRBJ2-3 | TRBV11-2 | TRBD1 | TGTGCCAGCAGCCGGGACAGGGGGCGCGTAGATACGCAGTATTTT | CASSRDRGRVDTQYF
- | TRBJ1-4 | TRBV20-1 | - | TGCAGTGCTAGACTATCGGGAAACGAAAAACTGTTTTTT | CSARLSGNEKLFF
few | TRBJ2-4 | TRBV11-1 | - | TGTGCCAGCAGCTTAGCGTGGCGGGCACCTGAAGCCAAAAACATTCAGTACTTC | CASSLAWRAPEAKNIQYF
- | TRBJ2-1 | TRBV11-2 | - | TGTGCCAGCAGCTTACTTCCAGACTCCTACAATGAGCAGTTCTTC | CASSLLPDSYNEQFF
few | TRBJ2-5 | TRBV7-2 | - | TGTGCCAGCAGCTCCATGACGGGCCCCCAAGAGACCCAGTACTTC | CASSSMTGPQETQYF
few | TRBJ2-7 | TRBV4-1 | TRBD2 | TGCGCCAGCAGCCCCCGGACTAGCGGGGGGTATTCCTACGAGCAGTACTTC | CASSPRTSGGYSYEQYF
few | TRBJ2-7 | TRBV6-2/TRBV6-3 | - | TGTGCCAGCAGTTCGAGACATCGTAATAACGAGCAGTACTTC | CASSSRHRNNEQYF
few | TRBJ1-5 | TRBV6-1 | - | TGTGCCAGCAGCCCGACAGCTACGGGGGGCAATCAGCCCCAGCATTTT | CASSPTATGGNQPQHF
many | TRBJ2-1 | TRBV7-6 | TRBD2 | TGTGCCAGCAGCTTAGAGGTAGCGGGAGCGGGCTACAATGAGCAGTTCTTC | CASSLEVAGAGYNEQFF
few | TRBJ2-1 | TRBV10-3 | - | TGTGCCATCAGTGAGGGGAGAACGCAGTTCTTC | CAISEGRTQFF
- | TRBJ2-3 | TRBV7-6 | TRBD1 | TGTGCCAGCAGCTTAGCCCAGACAGGGGGATGGGCAGATACGCAGTATTTT | CASSLAQTGGWADTQYF
few | TRBJ2-7 | TRBV15 | - | TGTGCCACCAGCAGAGATTTGGGCTACGAGCAGTACTTC | CATSRDLGYEQYF
many | TRBJ1-5 | TRBV12-3/TRBV12-4 | - | TGTGCCAGCAGTTCCGGGACACTCTCTCAGCCCCAGCATTTT | CASSSGTLSQPQHF
many | TRBJ2-7 | TRBV25-1 | - | TGTGCCAGCAGTGAATCGATCCAAGCCTACGAGCAGTACTTC | CASSESIQAYEQYF
- | TRBJ2-5 | TRBV5-1 | - | TGCGCCAGCAGCTTGGTTCGATTTGGGGAGACCCAGTACTTC | CASSLVRFGETQYF
- | TRBJ2-2 | TRBV11-2 | - | TGTGCCAGCAGCTTAGATCTCTCTACCGGGGAGCTGTTTTTT | CASSLDLSTGELFF
few | TRBJ2-1 | TRBV9 | TRBD2 | TGTGCCAGCAGCGATACTAGCGGTTCCTACAATGAGCAGTTCTTC | CASSDTSGSYNEQFF
- | TRBJ2-2 | TRBV4-1 | - | TGCGCCAGCAGCCAGTACCACAGAGAGACCGGGGAGCTGTTTTTT | CASSQYHRETGELFF